The T cell receptor (beta chain) described here comes from a study of blood T cell repertoires in COVID-19. Germline assignment: CDR1 KGHSH and CDR2 LQKENI. The V segment lost 6 bases and the J segment 6 bases; nucleotides outside the gene matches: 17. The CDR3 is 17 residues long. Profiled with immunoSEQ multiplex PCR; TCRdb holds only in-frame clones, not every one. This table has a few hundred thousand clones, around 87% appearing once. In this sample, this clone turned up a few times. Each recovered donor of Cohort 3 presented with two negative PCRs, clearance, or symptom resolution. This sequence was found in a woman in her forties or fifties who had recovered from COVID-19. What was sequenced was PBMCs or T cells enriched from blood (not recorded which). This chain uses TRBV18 with TRBJ2-7, with 10 bases identical to TRBD1. CDR3 sequence reads: CASSTPSAGQGLVEQYF. The CDR3 DNA is TGTGCCAGCTCCACTCCCTCGGCGGGACAGGGGTTGGTCGAGCAGTACTTC.